The clone carrying this T cell receptor beta chain was seen ten or more times. The sample originates from a study of T-cell reconstitution after alpha-beta-depleted transplantation in children. This CDR3 is built from 14 residues. The V gene's germline CDR1 is DFQATT and CDR2 SNEGSKA (reference sequence). Trimming took off 3 bases at V and 3 bases at J, with 9 bases between the two ends. Preparing the TCRbeta library involved the use of unique molecular identifiers. Via MiXCR, TCRdb re-called the PCR reads, giving one row per CDR3 protein. The table lists hundreds of thousands of distinct CDR3 sequences, roughly 25% of them singletons, with 2% to 3% in the top ten.

The receptor's source is a girl under 10 years old with Fanconi anemia, due to receive a stem cell transplant. The starting material was PBMCs, obtained before TCRalphabeta/CD19-depleted stem cell transplant. This chain connects TRBV20-1 to TRBJ2-6; D call uncertain. CDR3 amino acids: CSASFPSGANVLTF. CDR3 nucleotides: TGCAGTGCTAGTTTCCCCAGTGGGGCCAACGTCCTGACTTTC.